The 28 T cell receptor beta chains listed next were all sequenced from one sample in a study of T cell changes during pregnancy in multiple sclerosis. Only in-frame clones appear in the TCRdb table, and some are missing; sequencing was by immunoSEQ multiplex PCR. This table holds roughly 51,000 clones, roughly 90% found once. The material was CD4+ T cells from peripheral blood mononuclear cells, obtained after pregnancy. These receptor sequences come from a female donor in good health, enrolled as a control in a pregnancy study.

This chain links TRBV4-3 with TRBJ2-3; TRBD2 matches 11 bases. The CDR3 is made up of 16 amino acids. Losses at the gene ends were 0 bases for V and 7 bases for J; bases not matched to a gene: 6. Germline V CDR1 and CDR2: LGHNA, YSLEER. The CDR3 DNA sequence: TGCGCCAGCAGCCAAGATCTCGCTAGCGGGGGGCATACGCAGTATTTT. Translating it yields CASSQDLASGGHTQYF.

This CDR3 is CASSRQTNQPQHF. The CDR3 nucleotides are TGTGCCAGCAGTCGACAGACTAATCAGCCCCAGCATTTT. The chain joins TRBV6-6 to TRBJ1-5; a weak D match, TRBD1 (5 bases). CDR3 size: 13 residues. CDR1 and CDR2 from the germline V gene are MNHNY and SVGAGI (reference sequence). The V end lost 5 bases, the J end lost 4 bases, and 9 bases lay between the germline ends.

The V call is TRBV29-1, the J call TRBJ2-7; possible D gene TRBD2, 5 bases. The CDR3 runs 11 residues. Trimming shortened V by 5 bases and J by 5 bases, and 10 bases separated the two germline ends. Germline CDR1 is SQVTM and CDR2 is ANQGSEA. The CDR3: CSVRTVDEQYF. The CDR3 nucleotides read TGCAGCGTTCGGACTGTGGACGAGCAGTACTTC.

This sequence joins TRBV7-2 and TRBJ2-7; the match to TRBD1 covers 8 bases. Losses at the gene ends were 4 bases for V and 5 bases for J; bases not matched to a gene: 7. The CDR3 loop spans 14 amino acids. CDR1 and CDR2 from the germline V gene are SGHTA and FQGNSA. CDR3 in DNA: TGTGCCAGCAGCTCGACAGGGGTCCGGAACGAGCAGTACTTC. This translates into CASSSTGVRNEQYF.

The V and J genes are TRBV5-1 and TRBJ1-5; 7 positions agree with TRBD1. The junction had 5 bases not matched to a gene; V was cut back by 4 bases and J by 4 bases. The CDR3 is made up of 14 amino acids. The germline V gene has CDR1 SGHRS and CDR2 YFSETQ. The CDR3 DNA follows: TGCGCCAGCAGCCTGGGACAGTATAATCAGCCCCAGCATTTT. Translating it yields CASSLGQYNQPQHF.

The V and J genes are TRBV7-6 and TRBJ2-2, with 7 bases identical to TRBD1. CDR1 and CDR2 from the germline V gene are SGHVS and FNYEAQ. The CDR3 extends over 16 amino acids. V lost 5 bases to trimming and J lost 5 bases; unmatched junction nucleotides: 11. The CDR3 DNA is TGTGCCAGCAGCGCCAGACAGGGTGGAGAGACCGGGGAGCTGTTTTTT. Protein sequence: CASSARQGGETGELFF.

The rearrangement joins TRBV7-9 to TRBJ1-1, with TRBD1 identical over 8 bases. Germline CDR1 reads SEHNR; CDR2 reads FQNEAQ (reference sequence). This CDR3 is built from 14 residues. The trim removed 5 bases at V and 2 bases at J, leaving 4 bases unmatched. The CDR3 nucleotides are TGTGCCAGCAGCCTGGGACAGGTTAACACTGAAGCTTTCTTT. Its translation: CASSLGQVNTEAFF.

The chain employs TRBV29-1 and TRBJ1-4; D is uncertain. V lost 7 bases and J 7 bases, leaving 10 bases between the germline ends. Looked up from germline, CDR1 is SQVTM and CDR2 is ANQGSEA. There are 11 residues in the CDR3. CDR3 coding DNA: TGCAGCGCCGAATCGGGTGAAAAACTGTTTTTT. The encoded protein is CSAESGEKLFF.

This chain joins TRBV5-4 and TRBJ1-1; TRBD1 matches 8 bases. Germline V gene data show CDR1 as SGHNT and CDR2 as YYREEE (reference sequence). J lost 4 bases, V lost 5 bases, and 10 bases had no gene match. This CDR3 region has 15 residues. The CDR3 sequence is CASRAGQEGLTEAFF. The CDR3 DNA is TGTGCCAGCAGGGCGGGACAGGAGGGCCTCACTGAAGCTTTCTTT.

The chain couples TRBV18 to TRBJ2-7; D possibly corresponds to TRBD1 (5 bases). CDR1 and CDR2 (germline): KGHSH, LQKENI. Trimming took off 0 bases at V and 1 base at J, with 16 bases between the two ends. The CDR3 is made up of 17 amino acids. CDR3 DNA sequence: TGTGCCAGCTCACCACCCCTAGGGCAGGGCGAGTCCTACGAGCAGTACTTC. Protein product: CASSPPLGQGESYEQYF.

This clone came up once. V gene TRBV5-1 combines with J gene TRBJ2-7; TRBD1 matches 8 bases. Germline V gene data show CDR1 as SGHRS and CDR2 as YFSETQ. This CDR3 is built from 14 residues. V gave up 2 bases and J gave up 2 bases; unmatched junction bases: 3. The DNA for the CDR3 is TGCGCCAGCAGCTTCACCAGGGGGCCCTACGAGCAGTACTTC. Protein product: CASSFTRGPYEQYF.

The J gene is TRBJ2-5, the V gene TRBV2; D is ambiguous. The V gene's germline CDR1 is SNHLY and CDR2 FYNNEI. CDR3 length: 14 residues. V lost 2 bases, J lost 5 bases, and 12 bases lay in between. The CDR3 here is CASSEISPRETQYF. CDR3 coding DNA: TGTGCCAGCAGTGAAATCTCCCCTCGGGAGACCCAGTACTTC.

This clone is a singleton in its sample. This chain links TRBV6-6 with TRBJ2-4, with 10 bases identical to TRBD2. The CDR3 runs 14 residues. V lost 6 bases and J lost 7; bases outside the gene matches: 6. Germline lookup yields CDR1 MNHNY and CDR2 SVGAGI (reference sequence). CDR3 DNA sequence: TGTGCCAGCAGCCAGCGGGGGGGCCTCAACATTCAGTACTTC. Its translation is CASSQRGGLNIQYF.

This clone was seen just once. The chain carries TRBV4-3 and TRBJ1-3; D not certain. This CDR3 comprises 17 residues. The germline V gene has CDR1 LGHNA and CDR2 YSLEER. The V end was cut by 1 base, the J end by 0 bases, with 13 bases between. In DNA form, the CDR3 reads TGCGCCAGCAGCCAAGGTTCGGAGGCCCACTCTGGAAACACCATATATTTT. Its translation: CASSQGSEAHSGNTIYF.

The CDR3 coding sequence is TGTGCCTGGAGTGTTTCAGTGAACACTGAAGCTTTCTTT. Translating it yields CAWSVSVNTEAFF. This chain links TRBV30 with TRBJ1-1; D call uncertain. With 0 bases removed from V and 0 bases from J, the gap between germline ends came to 5 bases. This CDR3 has 13 residues. The germline V gene encodes CDR1 GTSNPN and CDR2 SVGIG (reference sequence).

The V and J genes are TRBV7-9 and TRBJ1-6, with unresolved D. Trimming cost V 9 bases and J 1 base, with 7 bases left between them. CDR1 SEHNR and CDR2 FQNEAQ come from the germline V gene (reference sequence). The CDR3 runs 13 residues. The CDR3: CASSGSYNSPLHF. The CDR3, as DNA: TGTGCCAGTTCGGGTTCCTATAATTCACCCCTCCACTTT.

The chain couples TRBV10-3 to TRBJ1-5; weak D call: TRBD1 (6 bases). This CDR3 is 15 amino acids long. Trimming removed 4 bases at V and 0 bases at J, with 10 bases between. The germline gives CDR1 ENHRY, CDR2 SYGVKD. For the CDR3, the DNA is TGTGCCATCAGTGGGACAGCTTATAGCAATCAGCCCCAGCATTTT. The encoded protein is CAISGTAYSNQPQHF.

The chain carries TRBV9 and TRBJ2-3, with 7 bases fitting TRBD2. V was pared by 0 bases and J by 3 bases, with 4 bases of the junction left unmatched. The germline V gene encodes CDR1 SGDLS and CDR2 YYNGEE. This CDR3 is built from 15 residues. The DNA of the CDR3 is TGTGCCAGCAGCGTAGGTCGCGGGGGTACAGATACGCAGTATTTT. Translated: CASSVGRGGTDTQYF.

A note on this clone: This CDR3 is also generated by other DNA sequences in the sample. The J gene is TRBJ2-5, the V gene TRBV5-1, with unresolved D. CDR1 is SGHRS, CDR2 YFSETQ, per germline. With 0 bases removed from V and 2 bases from J, the gap between germline ends came to 8 bases. The length of the CDR3 is 14 residues. The CDR3 protein is CASSLGGGQETQYF. CDR3 DNA sequence: TGCGCCAGCAGCTTGGGAGGCGGACAAGAGACCCAGTACTTC.

The genes are TRBV4-2 and TRBJ2-3; TRBD2 agrees at 9 bases. V lost 0 bases to trimming and J lost 7 bases; unmatched junction nucleotides: 11. Germline assignment: CDR1 LGHNA and CDR2 YNFKEQ. The length of the CDR3 is 17 residues. The CDR3 DNA sequence: TGTGCCAGCAGCCAAGAGCCCAGCGGGGGGAGAGCTAATACGCAGTATTTT. It translates to CASSQEPSGGRANTQYF.

V and J are TRBV7-8 and TRBJ2-3; 7 bases are a match to TRBD1. Germline loops: CDR1 SGHVS, CDR2 FQNEAQ. The CDR3 has 17 residues. J was trimmed by 0 bases and V by 1 base; bases with no gene match: 7. CDR3 protein: CASSLEGTDMSTDTQYF. The CDR3 nucleotides are TGTGCCAGCAGCTTAGAGGGGACAGATATGAGCACAGATACGCAGTATTTT.

The chain is built from TRBV7-9 and TRBJ1-1; D remains ambiguous. This CDR3 contains 13 residues. V gave up 3 bases and J gave up 1 base, with 6 bases separating them. The V gene's germline CDR1 is SEHNR and CDR2 FQNEAQ (reference sequence). This CDR3 reads CASSFVQNTEAFF. The CDR3 nucleotides read TGTGCCAGCAGCTTTGTACAGAACACTGAAGCTTTCTTT.

The chain recombines TRBV7-2 with TRBJ1-1; TRBD1 matches at 7 bases. The germline V gene has CDR1 SGHTA and CDR2 FQGNSA. V shed 5 bases and J 2 bases; nucleotides not matched to a gene: 5. CDR3 length: 14 residues. For the CDR3, the DNA is TGTGCCAGCAGCGTTAACAGGGGTAACACTGAAGCTTTCTTT. As protein: CASSVNRGNTEAFF.

The rearrangement uses TRBV7-9 and TRBJ2-2; a possible D gene is TRBD2 (9 bases). The CDR3 totals 15 residues. V lost 8 bases and J 4 bases, leaving 17 bases between the germline ends. Germline V gene data show CDR1 as SEHNR and CDR2 as FQNEAQ (reference sequence). CDR3 nucleotides: TGTGCCAGCGGCGGGGGGGACAGGATCACCGGGGAGCTGTTTTTT. Its translation: CASGGGDRITGELFF.

The rearrangement links TRBV28 to TRBJ1-2; 8 positions match TRBD1. The V gene's germline CDR1 is MDHEN and CDR2 SYDVKM. Trimming took 4 bases from V and 4 from J; bases not matched to a gene: 8. The length of the CDR3 is 15 residues. This chain's CDR3 is CASSSDRATLYGYTF. Here the CDR3 DNA reads TGTGCCAGCAGTTCGGACAGGGCAACCCTCTATGGCTACACCTTC.

The V and J genes are TRBV19 and TRBJ1-3; the D gene is possibly TRBD1 (6 bases). The CDR3 has 14 amino acids. Germline lookup yields CDR1 LNHDA and CDR2 SQIVND (reference sequence). Trimming took 4 bases from V and 2 from J, leaving 9 bases between them. The CDR3 sequence is CASSTRQAGNTIYF. DNA of the CDR3: TGTGCCAGTAGTACAAGACAGGCTGGAAACACCATATATTTT.

The chain combines TRBV7-2 with TRBJ2-7, with 8 bases matching TRBD1. After removal of 6 bases from V and 5 bases from J, the junction contained 12 bases not matched to a gene. CDR1 is SGHTA, CDR2 FQGNSA, per germline. The CDR3 has 15 amino acids. CDR3 in DNA: TGTGCCAGCAGTCTAGAGTACAGGGGGGTTCACGAGCAGTACTTC. As protein: CASSLEYRGVHEQYF.

The chain uses TRBV9 and TRBJ2-3; D not resolved. CDR3 length: 15 residues. CDR1 is SGDLS, CDR2 YYNGEE, per germline. Trimming removed 0 bases from V and 2 bases from J, with 10 bases in between. The CDR3 DNA follows: TGTGCCAGCAGCGTAGCACAGACCTACACAGATACGCAGTATTTT. Encoded protein: CASSVAQTYTDTQYF.